Each of the 27 T cell receptor beta chains below was sequenced from the same sample in a study of blood T cell repertoires in COVID-19. Clones were sequenced by immunoSEQ multiplex PCR, and TCRdb holds only the in-frame ones, with some missing. The repertoire includes about 170,000 clones, roughly nine tenths of them detected once, and roughly 1.2% sits in the top ten. The sample comprised PBMCs or T cells enriched from blood (not recorded which). Every receptor here comes from a human donor with acute COVID-19. The donor label of this sample is uncertain.

This rearrangement joins TRBV10-1 to TRBJ2-7, with D possibly being TRBD1 (6 bases). The germline V gene has CDR1 WNHNN and CDR2 SYGVQD (reference sequence). V shed 2 bases and J shed 4 bases, with 12 bases lying between them. The CDR3 runs to 14 residues. The CDR3 spells CASSEGGPSYEQYF. In DNA, the CDR3 is TGCGCCAGCAGTGAGGGGGGCCCGTCTTACGAGCAGTACTTC.

This chain joins TRBV9 and TRBJ1-1; no definite D call. Trimming took 4 bases from V and 1 from J, leaving 11 bases between them. There are 14 residues in the CDR3. Germline V lookup: CDR1 SGDLS, CDR2 YYNGEE. The CDR3 protein is CASSRAPPNTEAFF. The CDR3 region has the DNA TGTGCCAGCAGCAGAGCACCTCCGAACACTGAAGCTTTCTTT.

CDR3 residues: CASTIFRQGRYEQYF. Here the CDR3 DNA reads TGCGCCAGCACCATATTTAGACAGGGGAGGTACGAGCAGTACTTC. The gene calls are TRBV5-1 and TRBJ2-7; 8 bases are shared with TRBD1. The CDR3 loop spans 15 amino acids. After removal of 6 bases from V and 4 bases from J, the junction contained 12 bases not matched to a gene. Germline V lookup: CDR1 SGHRS, CDR2 YFSETQ.

V gene TRBV7-9 combines with J gene TRBJ1-5; the D gene is possibly TRBD1 (6 bases). V lost 4 bases to trimming and J lost 14 bases, with 15 bases between them. The germline gives CDR1 SEHNR, CDR2 FQNEAQ (reference sequence). The CDR3 has 12 residues. The CDR3 spells CASSYPGGDKHF. CDR3 DNA sequence: TGTGCCAGCAGCTACCCGGGGGGCGATAAGCATTTT.

The rearrangement links TRBV3-1 (or the pseudogene TRBV3-2) to TRBJ1-5, with D unresolved. The CDR3 sequence is 14 residues long. V lost 4 bases to trimming and J lost 2 bases, with 9 bases between them. Germline values: CDR1 LGHDT, CDR2 YNNKEL (reference sequence). The CDR3 DNA is TGTGCCAGCAGCCCGTGGCGGGGCAATCAGCCCCAGCATTTT. This gives the protein CASSPWRGNQPQHF.

This chain links TRBV19 with TRBJ1-6, with D perhaps TRBD1 (6 bases). V was cut by 5 bases and J by 8 bases, with 10 bases left in between. Germline loops: CDR1 LNHDA, CDR2 SQIVND (reference sequence). The CDR3 is 13 amino acids. As DNA, the CDR3 is TGTGCCAGTAGTGTCCCAGGGGATTCACCCCTCCACTTT. The encoded protein is CASSVPGDSPLHF.

The V gene is TRBV7-3, the J gene TRBJ2-7, with 8 bases identical to TRBD1. The J segment lost 2 bases and the V segment lost 5 bases, leaving 8 bases of the junction unmatched. This CDR3 comprises 15 residues. Per germline, CDR1 SGHTA and CDR2 FQGTGA. CDR3 in DNA: TGTGCCAGCAGCCTCCGACAGGGGCTCCCCTACGAGCAGTACTTC. This sequence encodes CASSLRQGLPYEQYF.

The chain has TRBV10-1 and TRBJ2-2; D not certain. CDR1 is WNHNN, CDR2 SYGVQD, per germline (reference sequence). V shed 3 bases and J shed 2 bases, with 4 bases lying between them. CDR3 length: 13 residues. Written as DNA, the CDR3 is TGCGCCAGCAGTGACAGAAACACCGGGGAGCTGTTTTTT. Amino acids: CASSDRNTGELFF.

The rearrangement joins TRBV11-2 to TRBJ2-7, with a tentative D call TRBD1 (6 bases). Trimming left V 5 bases short and J 0 bases short, with 14 bases between. Germline loops: CDR1 SGHAT, CDR2 FQNNGV. The CDR3 contains 15 residues. The CDR3 reads CASSIRTEPSYEQYF. The CDR3 DNA is TGTGCCAGCAGCATCCGGACAGAGCCCTCCTACGAGCAGTACTTC. The full variable domain, completed using reference TRBV11-2 and TRBJ2-7, is EAGVAQSPRYKIIEKRQSVAFWCNPISGHATLYWYQQILGQGPKLLIQFQNNGVVDDSQLPKDRFSAERLKGVDSTLKIQPAKLEDSAVYLCASSIRTEPSYEQYFGPGTRLTVT.

The rearrangement links TRBV27 to TRBJ2-7; 9 nucleotides line up with TRBD1. Trimming at V came to 4 bases and at J to 6 bases, leaving 4 bases not matched to a gene. The V gene's germline CDR1 is MNHEY and CDR2 SMNVEV (reference sequence). This CDR3 comprises 13 residues. CDR3 bases: TGTGCCAGCAGTTCCGGGACAGGGACCGAGCAGTACTTC. Translated, it gives CASSSGTGTEQYF.

V and J are TRBV18 and TRBJ2-2; 11 bases are shared with TRBD2. V was pared by 5 bases and J by 3 bases, with 2 bases of the junction left unmatched. The CDR3 length is 15 residues. Germline V CDR1 and CDR2: KGHSH, LQKENI. CDR3 sequence: CASSSGLADTGELFF. CDR3 bases: TGTGCCAGCTCATCGGGACTAGCGGACACCGGGGAGCTGTTTTTT.

In this sample, this clone turned up once. V is TRBV12-5 and J is TRBJ1-6; tentatively, D is TRBD1 (6 bases). The CDR3 loop spans 15 amino acids. Germline V lookup: CDR1 LGHNT, CDR2 FRNRAP. V dropped 6 bases and J dropped 1 base, with 10 bases sitting between them. CDR3 amino acids: CASGQDRSYNSPLHF. Written as DNA, the CDR3 is TGTGCTAGTGGACAAGACAGGTCCTATAATTCACCCCTCCACTTT.

J is TRBJ1-5 and V is TRBV6-1; TRBD1 agrees at 12 bases. V was pared by 2 bases and J by 3 bases, with 2 bases of the junction left unmatched. The CDR3 sequence is 16 residues long. Germline CDR1 and CDR2: MNHNS and SASEGT. CDR3 nucleotides: TGTGCCAGCAGTGAAAGGGACAGGGGGCTCAATCAGCCCCAGCATTTT. It specifies CASSERDRGLNQPQHF.

The V gene is TRBV18, the J gene TRBJ2-5; 13 positions agree with TRBD2. The germline CDR1 and CDR2 sequences are KGHSH and LQKENI. CDR3 size: 16 residues. The J segment lost 2 bases and the V segment lost 4 bases, leaving 4 bases of the junction unmatched. The DNA for the CDR3 is TGTGCCAGCTCACAAAGACTAGCGGGGGGTCAAGAGACCCAGTACTTC. It specifies CASSQRLAGGQETQYF.

The V gene is TRBV11-3, the J gene TRBJ2-3; 11 bases line up with TRBD2. CDR1 and CDR2 from the germline V gene are SGHNT and YENEEA. This CDR3 contains 15 residues. The trim removed 5 bases at V and 2 bases at J, leaving 3 bases unmatched. The CDR3 is CASSVAGGPTDTQYF. In DNA form, the CDR3 reads TGTGCCAGCAGCGTAGCGGGGGGGCCCACAGATACGCAGTATTTT.

This chain's CDR3 is CASSVGGQGSYEQYF. CDR3 coding DNA: TGCGCCAGCAGTGTGGGAGGACAGGGATCCTACGAGCAGTACTTC. The rearrangement joins TRBV5-1 to TRBJ2-7; 8 bases fit TRBD1. V shed 5 bases, J shed 1 base, and the junction held 8 bases outside the gene matches. The germline V gene encodes CDR1 SGHRS and CDR2 YFSETQ. The length of the CDR3 is 15 residues.

This clone was recorded once. The gene calls are TRBV11-2 and TRBJ2-3; 13 bases agree with TRBD2. The CDR3 sequence is 17 residues long. Germline-derived CDR1 and CDR2 are SGHAT and FQNNGV. J gave up 2 bases and V 5 bases, and 7 bases lay outside the gene matches. The CDR3 bases are TGTGCCAGCAGCCCTCGACTAGCGGGGGGCCACACAGATACGCAGTATTTT. Protein: CASSPRLAGGHTDTQYF.

The rearrangement uses TRBV5-4 and TRBJ1-2; 9 bases are a match to TRBD1. CDR3 size: 15 residues. Germline-derived CDR1 and CDR2 are SGHNT and YYREEE (reference sequence). V trimming: 6 bases; J trimming: 8 bases; junction bases outside the gene matches: 14. Here the CDR3 reads CASTSRGQGVIGYTF. DNA for the CDR3: TGTGCCAGCACCTCCCGGGGACAGGGTGTAATCGGCTACACCTTC.

The chain uses TRBV9 and TRBJ2-5; tentatively, D is TRBD2 (5 bases). Germline V gene lookup returns CDR1 SGDLS and CDR2 YYNGEE. The V end lost 6 bases, the J end lost 2 bases, and 17 bases lay between the germline ends. This CDR3 has 15 residues. The CDR3 loop is CASTPTGERQETQYF. CDR3 DNA sequence: TGTGCCAGCACGCCCACCGGGGAACGGCAAGAGACCCAGTACTTC.

The chain couples TRBV5-1 to TRBJ2-3, with TRBD2 matching 7 bases. This CDR3 contains 14 residues. Germline trimming cut 7 bases from V and 2 bases from J; bases unmatched to any gene: 7. Germline values: CDR1 SGHRS, CDR2 YFSETQ. CDR3 coding DNA: TGCGCCAGCGGAACGGGGGGTTACACAGATACGCAGTATTTT. This translates into CASGTGGYTDTQYF.

This CDR3 reads CASSVDVAGGLTDTQYF. CDR3 nucleotide sequence: TGTGCCAGCAGCGTAGACGTGGCGGGGGGGCTTACAGATACGCAGTATTTT. The rearrangement uses TRBV9 and TRBJ2-3; TRBD2 matches at 9 bases. With V trimmed by 0 bases and J by 3 bases, 8 bases remained unmatched. The CDR3 covers 17 residues. Germline CDR1 and CDR2: SGDLS and YYNGEE.

The CDR3 spells CASSPAGSSYNEQFF. DNA for the CDR3: TGTGCCAGCTCACCGGCCGGGAGCTCCTACAATGAGCAGTTCTTC. The chain links TRBV18 to TRBJ2-1; TRBD2 is a possible D gene (6 bases). Germline CDR1 KGHSH, CDR2 LQKENI. This CDR3 is 15 amino acids long. Trimming pared 3 bases from V and 0 bases from J, leaving 9 bases between.

V is TRBV7-9 and J is TRBJ1-3, with 8 bases that match TRBD1. V trimming: 8 bases; J trimming: 0 bases; junction bases outside the gene matches: 3. Germline CDR1 SEHNR, CDR2 FQNEAQ (reference sequence). CDR3 length equals 14 residues. CDR3 region: CASDQGASGNTIYF. DNA of the CDR3: TGTGCCAGCGACCAGGGGGCCTCTGGAAACACCATATATTTT.

This chain links TRBV29-1 with TRBJ2-7, with D maybe TRBD1 (5 bases). Trimming cost V 6 bases and J 4 bases, with 19 bases left between them. Germline assignment: CDR1 SQVTM and CDR2 ANQGSEA. The CDR3 is made up of 14 amino acids. DNA for the CDR3: TGCAGCGTGTCGTGGGGCCGTATACGATACGAGCAGTACTTC. Its protein is CSVSWGRIRYEQYF.

V is TRBV19 and J is TRBJ1-5, with D possibly matching TRBD1 (6 bases). CDR1 and CDR2 from the germline V gene are LNHDA and SQIVND (reference sequence). V shed 1 base and J shed 5 bases, with 9 bases lying between them. The CDR3 loop spans 14 amino acids. The CDR3, as DNA: TGTGCCAGTAGTATAGCCGGGGGGCATCAGCCCCAGCATTTT. It specifies CASSIAGGHQPQHF.

The chain uses TRBV12-5 and TRBJ1-4, with D uncertain. Trimming left V 3 bases short and J 5 bases short, with 16 bases between. The V gene's germline CDR1 is LGHNT and CDR2 FRNRAP. The CDR3 contains 16 residues. In nucleotides, the CDR3 is TGTGCTAGTGGTTTCTATATCCCCGGCGGGAATGAAAAACTGTTTTTT. Protein product: CASGFYIPGGNEKLFF.

V and J are TRBV29-1 and TRBJ2-3, with 10 bases aligning to TRBD2. J was trimmed by 7 bases and V by 3 bases; bases with no gene match: 7. Germline CDR1 reads SQVTM; CDR2 reads ANQGSEA. The CDR3 is 14 amino acids. The CDR3 protein is CSVDTASGGNTQYF. As DNA, the CDR3 is TGCAGCGTTGACACGGCTAGCGGGGGTAATACGCAGTATTTT.